This is a list of T cell receptor beta chains from one sample in a study of T-cell reconstitution after alpha-beta-depleted transplantation in children. TCRdb reprocessed the PCR reads with MiXCR, giving one entry per CDR3 protein. Among tens of thousands of distinct CDR3 sequences listed, roughly 5% were seen once. The input for sequencing was PBMCs, mostly from graft donor cells, taken 60 days after TCRalphabeta/CD19-depleted stem cell transplant. All receptors derive from a female patient between 2 and 15 years old who had a stem cell transplant for aplastic anemia, so the T cells may come from the graft donor. Both conserved end residues are part of each CDR3. Each record gives: clone size, J gene, V gene, CDR3 protein. Rows give clone size only sometimes, using once, few, many, or a class for an expanded clone.

clone_size: many; j_call: TRBJ2-3; v_call: TRBV12-3/TRBV12-4; cdr3_aa: CASSLAGADTQYF
clone_size: many; j_call: TRBJ1-2; v_call: TRBV28; cdr3_aa: CASSFPKDTRVDYGYTF
clone_size: many; j_call: TRBJ1-6; v_call: TRBV20-1; cdr3_aa: CSARWGTRSPLHF
clone_size: many; j_call: TRBJ2-3; v_call: TRBV6-2/TRBV6-3; cdr3_aa: CASSWRPGGDTQYF
clone_size: few; j_call: TRBJ1-1; v_call: TRBV11-2; cdr3_aa: CASSRGQGAAEAFF
clone_size: many; j_call: TRBJ2-2; v_call: TRBV20-1; cdr3_aa: CSARAWGRNTGELFF
clone_size: many; j_call: TRBJ2-5; v_call: TRBV15; cdr3_aa: CATSRVNGPGRVQETQYF
clone_size: NA; j_call: TRBJ2-2; v_call: TRBV9; cdr3_aa: CASSVGGRANTGELFF
clone_size: few; j_call: TRBJ2-1; v_call: TRBV5-5; cdr3_aa: CASSGGAGGTINEQFF
clone_size: NA; j_call: TRBJ2-7; v_call: TRBV7-9; cdr3_aa: CASLPLAGGNEQYF
clone_size: many; j_call: TRBJ2-7; v_call: TRBV28; cdr3_aa: CASSPDTWGEQYF
clone_size: many; j_call: TRBJ2-2; v_call: TRBV4-1; cdr3_aa: CASSQDRGTGELFF
clone_size: many; j_call: TRBJ2-3; v_call: TRBV6-6; cdr3_aa: CASVASSLTAGAQYF
clone_size: NA; j_call: TRBJ2-1; v_call: TRBV14; cdr3_aa: CASSQFGLAEDEQFF
clone_size: few; j_call: TRBJ2-1; v_call: TRBV11-2; cdr3_aa: CASRAQGAYNEQFF
clone_size: many; j_call: TRBJ1-4; v_call: TRBV6-6; cdr3_aa: CASSSIEKLFF
clone_size: NA; j_call: TRBJ2-3; v_call: TRBV6-1; cdr3_aa: CASSEDGLSHTDTQYF
clone_size: many; j_call: TRBJ2-3; v_call: TRBV5-1; cdr3_aa: CASKKGPNTDTQYF
clone_size: many; j_call: TRBJ2-5; v_call: TRBV5-1; cdr3_aa: CASSFGKTGAGQETQYF
clone_size: many; j_call: TRBJ2-5; v_call: TRBV3-1; cdr3_aa: CASSQVQGVYQETQYF
clone_size: many; j_call: TRBJ1-4; v_call: TRBV7-9; cdr3_aa: CASSSPRPTNEKLFF